These T cell receptor beta chains were read from a single sample in a study of response to subunit inactivated influenza vaccine. Each CDR3 protein is one row after TCRdb ran MiXCR on the RT-PCR reads. The data hold 550,000 to 600,000 distinct CDR3 sequences, with 12% observed a single time. Specimen: PBMCs from blood, collected on the day of vaccination. These receptors came from a man between 45 and 60 years old who received an inactivated influenza vaccine. CDR3s include the opening cysteine and the closing phenylalanine or tryptophan. The order of the fields is clone size, D gene, V gene, J gene, CDR3 protein, CDR3 DNA. The D gene is left open where the match is weak. Not all rows give a size; the values are once, few, many and, for expanded clones, a class.

few	NA	TRBV28	TRBJ2-1	CASSGGVVHEQFF	TGTGCCAGCAGTGGCGGGGTGGTCCATGAGCAGTTCTTC
NA	NA	TRBV29-1	TRBJ2-5	CSVEEGQETQYF	TGCAGCGTTGAGGAGGGCCAAGAGACCCAGTACTTC
NA	NA	TRBV27	TRBJ2-5	CASSLWRNQETQYF	TGTGCCAGCAGTTTATGGCGGAACCAAGAGACCCAGTACTTC
NA	NA	TRBV5-6	TRBJ2-4	CASSLFWILDSAKNIQYF	TGTGCCAGCAGCTTATTTTGGATCTTGGATTCGGCCAAAAACATTCAGTACTTC
NA	NA	TRBV4-3	TRBJ2-5	CASSQDLRESGTQYF	TGCGCCAGCAGCCAAGACCTCCGTGAATCAGGGACCCAGTACTTC
few	TRBD2	TRBV6-1	TRBJ2-1	CASSEGGRDGYNEQFF	TGTGCCAGCAGCGAGGGAGGGCGGGATGGCTACAATGAGCAGTTCTTC
few	TRBD1	TRBV3-1	TRBJ1-6	CASSQRGDRVGSPLHF	TGTGCCAGCAGCCAACGGGGGGACAGGGTAGGGTCACCCCTCCACTTT
few	TRBD2	TRBV7-3	TRBJ2-1	CASSPGPGLAGEDEQFF	TGTGCCAGCAGCCCCGGACCGGGACTAGCGGGAGAGGATGAGCAGTTCTTC
many	TRBD1	TRBV10-3	TRBJ2-2	CAISETGGSTGELFF	TGTGCCATCAGTGAGACAGGGGGATCCACCGGGGAGCTGTTTTTT
NA	NA	TRBV12-3/TRBV12-4	TRBJ1-5	CASTTQLGVYQHF	TGTGCCAGCACCACTCAATTGGGAGTCTACCAGCATTTT
NA	TRBD1	TRBV19	TRBJ2-5	CASSISGQTKETQYF	TGTGCCAGTAGTATCTCGGGACAGACCAAAGAGACCCAGTACTTC
few	NA	TRBV27	TRBJ2-1	CASSSLGPSYNEQFF	TGTGCCAGCAGTTCACTGGGACCATCCTACAATGAGCAGTTCTTC
NA	TRBD2	TRBV30	TRBJ2-5	CAYSGGTETQYF	TGTGCCTATAGCGGGGGGACAGAGACCCAGTACTTC
NA	TRBD1	TRBV12-3/TRBV12-4	TRBJ1-1	CASRWGQGRSNTEAFF	TGTGCCAGCAGGTGGGGACAGGGTAGGTCGAACACTGAAGCTTTCTTT
NA	TRBD2	TRBV9	TRBJ2-3	CASSVGLAGVGTDTQYF	TGTGCCAGCAGCGTAGGACTAGCGGGAGTTGGCACAGATACGCAGTATTTT
NA	NA	TRBV25-1	TRBJ2-2	CASSDSGRITGELFF	TGTGCCAGCAGTGATTCGGGCAGAATCACCGGGGAGCTGTTTTTT
NA	NA	TRBV6-2/TRBV6-3	TRBJ2-1	CASGGPKKNEQFF	TGTGCCTCCGGAGGGCCCAAGAAAAATGAGCAGTTCTTC
NA	TRBD2	TRBV7-2	TRBJ2-3	CASSSGTSGRTDTQYF	TGTGCCAGCAGCTCCGGGACTAGCGGGAGAACAGATACGCAGTATTTT
NA	NA	TRBV28	TRBJ2-2	CASSFLTANTGELFF	TGTGCCAGCAGTTTTCTAACAGCGAACACCGGGGAGCTGTTTTTT
few	NA	TRBV6-6	TRBJ2-2	CASRPRRWRLFF	TGTGCCAGCAGACCCAGGCGGTGGCGGCTGTTTTTT
NA	TRBD2	TRBV7-2	TRBJ2-1	CASSLANRGLAEFTYNEQFF	TGTGCCAGCAGCTTAGCCAACCGGGGACTAGCGGAATTCACGTACAATGAGCAGTTCTTC
few	TRBD1	TRBV19	TRBJ2-2	CASNSKGATGELFF	TGTGCCAGTAATTCTAAGGGGGCCACCGGGGAGCTGTTTTTT
NA	TRBD2	TRBV11-2	TRBJ2-3	CASNLPVAGVFPSTGTQYF	TGTGCCAGCAACCTTCCGGTAGCGGGGGTCTTCCCTAGCACAGGTACGCAGTATTTT
few	NA	TRBV4-2	TRBJ2-3	CASSQVLVTDTQYF	TGTGCCAGCAGCCAAGTGCTAGTCACAGATACGCAGTATTTT
few	TRBD1	TRBV7-2	TRBJ2-2	CASSFPGTGGFTGELFF	TGTGCCAGCAGCTTTCCCGGGACAGGGGGCTTCACCGGGGAGCTGTTTTTT
many	TRBD1	TRBV7-9	TRBJ2-1	CASSLGQGDLNEQFF	TGTGCCAGCAGCTTAGGACAGGGGGATCTTAATGAGCAGTTCTTC
NA	TRBD1	TRBV7-2	TRBJ2-3	CASSANRGPTDTQYF	TGTGCCAGCAGCGCCAACAGGGGGCCCACAGATACGCAGTATTTT
few	NA	TRBV5-6	TRBJ2-6	CASSALSSSGANVLTF	TGTGCCAGCAGCGCCCTTAGCAGCTCTGGGGCCAACGTCCTGACTTTC
few	NA	TRBV4-2	TRBJ1-4	CASSQGGGKGTNEKLFF	TGTGCCAGCAGCCAAGGCGGAGGAAAAGGGACTAATGAAAAACTGTTTTTT
many	NA	TRBV6-1	TRBJ2-3	CATSDWGGSNTQYF	TGTGCCACCAGTGATTGGGGGGGCAGCAATACGCAGTATTTT
few	NA	TRBV12-3/TRBV12-4	TRBJ1-4	CASSLNAGEKLFF	TGTGCCAGCAGTTTGAACGCGGGGGAAAAACTGTTTTTT
few	NA	TRBV7-2	TRBJ2-3	CASGAVSTDTQYF	TGTGCCAGCGGAGCGGTTAGCACAGATACGCAGTATTTT
NA	NA	TRBV18	TRBJ1-2	CASSRDKGYGYTF	TGTGCCAGCTCACGGGACAAAGGGTATGGCTACACCTTC
NA	TRBD1	TRBV5-1	TRBJ2-1	CASSLETRTGWYNEQFF	TGCGCCAGCAGCTTGGAAACCAGGACAGGGTGGTACAATGAGCAGTTCTTC
few	NA	TRBV20-1	TRBJ1-3	CSAREQGPGNTIYF	TGCAGTGCTAGGGAACAGGGTCCTGGAAACACCATATATTTT
NA	NA	TRBV20-1	TRBJ2-2	CGVWKRSQGLANTGELFF	TGCGGGGTTTGGAAGCGGAGTCAGGGTCTCGCGAACACCGGGGAGCTGTTTTTT
few	NA	TRBV24-1	TRBJ2-1	CATSDPYRGGEQFF	TGTGCCACCAGTGACCCTTACAGGGGAGGTGAGCAGTTCTTC
NA	NA	TRBV29-1	TRBJ1-1	CSVNTQLTYEGGEAFF	TGCAGCGTAAACACTCAACTTACATACGAAGGTGGTGAAGCTTTCTTT
NA	NA	TRBV5-6	TRBJ2-5	CASSPEGEETQYF	TGTGCCAGCAGCCCGGAGGGGGAAGAGACCCAGTACTTC
NA	NA	TRBV12-3/TRBV12-4	TRBJ2-7	CASSFWGGANEQYF	TGTGCCAGCAGTTTTTGGGGTGGGGCAAACGAGCAGTACTTC
NA	NA	TRBV7-9	TRBJ2-3	CASSSLADTQYF	TGTGCCAGCAGCTCACTAGCAGATACGCAGTATTTT
many	TRBD1	TRBV20-1	TRBJ2-4	CSADDRGPAKNIQYF	TGCAGTGCCGACGACAGGGGGCCTGCCAAAAACATTCAGTACTTC
few	TRBD2	TRBV12-3/TRBV12-4	TRBJ2-5	CASSGGALETQYF	TGTGCCAGCAGCGGGGGGGCCCTCGAGACCCAGTACTTC
NA	TRBD2	TRBV9	TRBJ2-1	CASSSGGGLGVYNEQFF	TGTGCCAGCAGCTCCGGGGGGGGACTAGGGGTCTACAATGAGCAGTTCTTC
NA	NA	TRBV7-9	TRBJ2-5	CASSLVRGTQETQYF	TGTGCCAGCAGCTTAGTCCGGGGAACCCAAGAGACCCAGTACTTC
few	TRBD2	TRBV10-3	TRBJ2-7	CAISDRTSTTYEQYF	TGTGCCATCAGTGACCGGACTAGCACTACCTACGAGCAGTACTTC
many	NA	TRBV12-3/TRBV12-4	TRBJ2-2	CASTPYTGELFF	TGTGCCAGCACCCCCTACACCGGGGAGCTGTTTTTT
many	NA	TRBV29-1	TRBJ1-4	CSVAGRGGKLFF	TGCAGCGTTGCCGGCCGGGGGGGAAAACTGTTTTTT